The T cell receptor beta chain described here comes from a study of blood T cell repertoires in COVID-19. Original processing methods: Estimation of nucleated cell counts was performed using reference gene primer amplification. Here immunoSEQ multiplex PCR was the method, and the copy in TCRdb shows in-frame clones only, minus some. D and trimming were read from the DNA, whereas the V and J calls and clone size are those reported in that table. This table holds 300,000 or so clones, more than 75% found once. Researchers sorted participants into cohorts using their self-reported clinical history. The study counted Cohort 3 donors as recovered given two negative PCRs, clearance, or symptom resolution. Trimming pared 5 bases from V and 1 base from J, leaving 12 bases between. The germline gives CDR1 MNHEY, CDR2 SVGEGT. The length of the CDR3 is 15 residues.

The V and J genes are TRBV6-2 or TRBV6-3 and TRBJ1-5; possibly TRBD1 for D (6 bases). Sequencing input: PBMCs or T cells enriched from blood (not recorded which). The sequence came from a man aged 60 to 69 who had recovered from COVID-19. CDR3 coding DNA: TGTGCCAGCAGTACCGGGACACAAAGCAATCAGCCCCAGCATTTT. The encoded protein is CASSTGTQSNQPQHF.